Shown below are 11 T cell receptor beta chains from a single sample sequenced in a study of patients and donors after allogeneic stem cell transplantation (dated by TCRdb to about 2020). Library generation was performed with RT-PCR. The instrument given in TCRdb is NextSeq 550. TCRdb reran the public reads through fastp at Q25 and MiXCR, keeping productive beta chains. Rows with a matching CDR3 protein are joined into one entry that keeps the most common DNA and genes. The sample table records around 200,000 distinct CDR3 sequences; roughly two fifths of these occur just once. The ten biggest clones cover 11% of the sample. Sequencing used blood, either unsorted or a sorted T cell fraction (not recorded which). These receptors all come from a human donor who was either an allogeneic HSCT recipient or a stem cell or donor lymphocyte infusion donor (not recorded which). It is not recorded whose cells these are; they may come from a transplant donor.

The V gene is TRBV4-3, the J gene TRBJ1-3, with no clear D. The CDR3 runs to 15 residues. V lost 2 bases and J 2 bases, leaving 10 bases between the germline ends. CDR1 and CDR2 (germline): LGHNA, YSLEER. CDR3 residues: CASSQSRDTGNTIYF. The CDR3 bases are TGCGCCAGCAGCCAATCGCGGGATACTGGAAACACCATATATTTT.

The chain joins TRBV5-1 to TRBJ2-5; D may match TRBD1 or TRBD2 (5 bases each). The CDR3 has 16 amino acids. V was cut by 3 bases and J by 3 bases, with 18 bases left in between. Germline V lookup: CDR1 SGHRS, CDR2 YFSETQ. This CDR3 reads CASSSFPIGAEETQYF. CDR3 bases: TGCGCCAGCAGCTCCTTCCCGATCGGGGCAGAAGAGACCCAGTACTTC. Complete variable domain (other parts from reference TRBV5-1 and TRBJ2-5): KAGVTQTPRYLIKTRGQQVTLSCSPISGHRSVSWYQQTPGQGLQFLFEYFSETQRNKGNFPGRFSGRQFSNSRSEMNVSTLELGDSALYLCASSSFPIGAEETQYFGPGTRLLVL.

This clonotype was picked up a small number of times. The chain recombines TRBV10-3 with TRBJ2-5, with TRBD2 identical over 8 bases. The CDR3 spans 15 residues. V dropped 9 bases and J dropped 1; count of bases not matched to a gene: 10. Germline CDR1 reads ENHRY; CDR2 reads SYGVKD. The CDR3 protein is CAMSGGRDAQETQYF. DNA for the CDR3: TGTGCCATGAGCGGGGGAAGGGACGCCCAAGAGACCCAGTACTTC.

The chain carries TRBV5-8 and TRBJ1-4, with 8 bases identical to TRBD1. The ends lost 6 bases at V and 4 bases at J; junction bases unmatched: 14. The germline gives CDR1 SGHTS, CDR2 YDEGEE. The length of the CDR3 is 17 residues. The CDR3 DNA reads as TGTGCCAGCACCCCCCCGCTCCCGGGACAGGTTAATGAAAAACTGTTTTTT. As protein: CASTPPLPGQVNEKLFF.

This rearrangement joins TRBV10-3 to TRBJ1-6, with D unclear. From germline, CDR1 is ENHRY and CDR2 SYGVKD. V lost 5 bases and J lost 9, with 8 bases in between. The CDR3 extends over 12 amino acids. CDR3 protein: CAISRNASPLHF. CDR3 DNA: TGTGCCATCAGTAGGAATGCTTCACCCCTCCACTTT.

The genes are TRBV12-3 or TRBV12-4 and TRBJ1-5; D is unresolved. The CDR3 spans 13 residues. Trimming shortened V by 3 bases and J by 5 bases, and 8 bases separated the two germline ends. The DNA of the CDR3 is TGTGCCAGCAGTTTTTTGGTACATCAGCCCCAGCATTTT. Amino acid sequence: CASSFLVHQPQHF.

The chain couples TRBV9 to TRBJ1-4, with D unclear. CDR3 length: 15 residues. V was trimmed by 5 bases and J by 7 bases, leaving 18 bases between them. Per the germline V gene, CDR1 is SGDLS and CDR2 is YYNGEE. CDR3: CASRTVGGRVEKLFF. CDR3 coding DNA: TGTGCCAGCAGAACGGTAGGAGGGCGCGTTGAAAAACTGTTTTTT. Filled out from reference TRBV9 and TRBJ1-4, the complete variable domain reads DSGVTQTPKHLITATGQRVTLRCSPRSGDLSVYWYQQSLDQGLQFLIQYYNGEERAKGNILERFSAQQFPDLHSELNLSSLELGDSALYFCASRTVGGRVEKLFFGSGTQLSVL.

This clonotype was detected ten times or more. The V and J genes are TRBV12-3 or TRBV12-4 and TRBJ1-1; unclear D gene. The CDR3 totals 13 residues. Trimming cost V 0 bases and J 1 base, with 3 bases left between them. This CDR3 is CASSLARNTEAFF. CDR3 in DNA: TGTGCCAGCAGTTTAGCCAGGAACACTGAAGCTTTCTTT.

CDR3 region: CASSRGTLREYF. The CDR3 bases are TGTGCCAGCAGCCGCGGGACCTTACGGGAGTATTTT. V usage is TRBV12-3 or TRBV12-4 and J usage is TRBJ2-3; a weak D match, TRBD2 (6 bases). V lost 6 bases to trimming and J lost 13 bases, with 17 bases between them. This CDR3 has 12 residues.

This chain links TRBV6-6 with TRBJ1-2; D gene ambiguous. This CDR3 spans 12 amino acids. Trimming took off 2 bases at V and 7 bases at J, with 8 bases between the two ends. From germline, CDR1 is MNHNY and CDR2 SVGAGI (reference sequence). CDR3 sequence reads: CASSYDMAGYTF. The CDR3 nucleotides read TGTGCCAGCAGTTACGACATGGCTGGCTACACCTTC.

The V call is TRBV5-1, the J call TRBJ1-2; 10 nucleotides align to TRBD1. With V trimmed by 4 bases and J by 8 bases, 17 bases remained unmatched. The V gene's germline CDR1 is SGHRS and CDR2 YFSETQ. The CDR3 spans 17 residues. CDR3 bases: TGCGCCAGCAGCGGAAAGGACAGGGGGAAGAAGGATTTAGGCTACACCTTC. Translating gives CASSGKDRGKKDLGYTF.